The source of this TCR beta chain is a study of cytomegalovirus exposure and HLA in healthy donors. This clone was recorded a few times. Its target is unknown. Use of 60 Vbeta and 13 Jbeta primers characterized the PCR. Libraries were prepared by immunoSEQ multiplex PCR; TCRdb keeps only in-frame clonotypes and omits some of them. The sample has some 120,000 clones, roughly 80% seen once. With 5 bases removed from V and 9 bases from J, the gap between germline ends came to 16 bases. Germline lookup yields CDR1 SGHNT and CDR2 YENEEA. The CDR3 length is 13 residues. Broader study findings: Association of a missense DCLRE1C variant with TCR beta V- and J-gene trimming was reported in a later analysis.

The receptor comes from a man younger than 30 in good health and CMV-seronegative. The chain uses TRBV11-3 and TRBJ1-1; TRBD1 is a possible D gene (6 bases). Sequencing was performed on PBMCs. The CDR3 reads CASSPSDRRQAFF. CDR3 sequence (DNA): TGTGCCAGCAGCCCGTCAGACAGGCGACAAGCTTTCTTT. Drawing the rest from reference TRBV11-3 and TRBJ1-1, the complete variable domain is EAGVVQSPRYKIIEKKQPVAFWCNPISGHNTLYWYLQNLGQGPELLIRYENEEAVDDSQLPKDRFSAERLKGVDSTLKIQPAELGDSAVYLCASSPSDRRQAFFGQGTRLTVV.